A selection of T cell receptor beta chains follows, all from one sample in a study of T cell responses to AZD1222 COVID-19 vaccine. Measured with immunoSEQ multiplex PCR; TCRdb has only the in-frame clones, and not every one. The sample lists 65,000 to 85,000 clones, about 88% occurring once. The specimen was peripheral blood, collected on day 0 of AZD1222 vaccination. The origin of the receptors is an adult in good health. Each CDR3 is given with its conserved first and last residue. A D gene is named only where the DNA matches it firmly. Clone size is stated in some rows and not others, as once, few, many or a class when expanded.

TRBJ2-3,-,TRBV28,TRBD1,TGTGCCAGCAGTTTCTTTCGTGTGGACAGGGGCGGTACGCAGTATTTT,CASSFFRVDRGGTQYF
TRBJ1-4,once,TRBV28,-,TGTGCCAGCAGCCCGGGCCGGGAAAAACTGTTTTTT,CASSPGREKLFF
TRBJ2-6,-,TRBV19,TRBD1,TGTGCCAGTAGTGTACAGGGGGCTGGGGCCAACGTCCTGACTTTC,CASSVQGAGANVLTF
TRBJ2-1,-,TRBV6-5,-,TGTGCCCTCACGAGGAGTTCCCTCTACAATGAGCAGTTCTTC,CALTRSSLYNEQFF
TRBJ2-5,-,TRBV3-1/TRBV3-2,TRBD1,TGTGCCAGCAGCGGAAGACAGGGGGGCCAAGAGACCCAGTACTTC,CASSGRQGGQETQYF
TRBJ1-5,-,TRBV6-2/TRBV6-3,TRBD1,TGTGCCAGCAGTTACCCAAACAGGGGTTGGGACAATCAGCCCCAGCATTTT,CASSYPNRGWDNQPQHF
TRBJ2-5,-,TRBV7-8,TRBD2,TGTGCCAGCAGCTTAGCGCAGGGCGCGGGGGGGGAGACCCAGTACTTC,CASSLAQGAGGETQYF
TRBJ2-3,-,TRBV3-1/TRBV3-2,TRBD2,TGTGCCAGCAGCCAACGACTAGCGGGGGGCCCAGCAGGAGATACGCAGTATTTT,CASSQRLAGGPAGDTQYF
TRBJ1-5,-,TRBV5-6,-,TGTGCCAGCAGCTTTTTCAGAGGTCAGCCCCAGCATTTT,CASSFFRGQPQHF
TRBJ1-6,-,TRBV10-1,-,TGCGCCAGCAGTAATCAGCCTTCACCCCTCCACTTT,CASSNQPSPLHF
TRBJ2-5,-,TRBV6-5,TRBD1,TGTGCCAGCAGTCGGCAACAGGGGGGAGAGACCCAGTACTTC,CASSRQQGGETQYF
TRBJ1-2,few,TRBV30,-,TGTGCCTGGAGAGCCCAAGGGGGGGCTAACTATGGCTACACCTTC,CAWRAQGGANYGYTF
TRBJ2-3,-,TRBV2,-,TGTGCCAGCAGTGATACAGATACGCAGTATTTT,CASSDTDTQYF
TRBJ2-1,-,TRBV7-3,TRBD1,TGTGCCAGCAGCCTGGGGACAGTCTACAATGAGCAGTTCTTC,CASSLGTVYNEQFF
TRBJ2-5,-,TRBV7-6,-,TGTGCCAGCAGCCTGCACCAGGGGGAGGGCGAGACCCAGTACTTC,CASSLHQGEGETQYF
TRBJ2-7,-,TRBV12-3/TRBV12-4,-,TGTGCCAGCAGTTCACTAATTAGGTACGAGCAGTACTTC,CASSSLIRYEQYF
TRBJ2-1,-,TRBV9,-,TGTGCCAGCAGCGTAGGGTTTAGTGGAGGCAATGAGCAGTTCTTC,CASSVGFSGGNEQFF
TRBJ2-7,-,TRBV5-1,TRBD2,TGCGCCAGCAGCTTGAGTACTAGCGGCCCCTCCTACGAGCAGTACTTC,CASSLSTSGPSYEQYF
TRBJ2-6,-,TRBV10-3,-,TGTGCCATCAGTGAGCCCTTATCTGGGGCCAACGTCCTGACTTTC,CAISEPLSGANVLTF
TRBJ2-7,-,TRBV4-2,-,TGTGCCAGCAGCCAAGAGGAGGGCAGGGGATTTGTGCGCGAGCAGTACTTC,CASSQEEGRGFVREQYF
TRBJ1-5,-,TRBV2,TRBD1,TGTGCCAGCAGCCCGAGGGGGCCACCCTATCAGCCCCAGCATTTT,CASSPRGPPYQPQHF
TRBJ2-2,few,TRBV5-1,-,TGCGCCAGCAGCCCGGGAAATACGAACACCGGGGAGCTGTTTTTT,CASSPGNTNTGELFF
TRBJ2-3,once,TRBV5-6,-,TGTGCCAGCAGCTTGCCGACCGCGGCAAGCACAGATACGCAGTATTTT,CASSLPTAASTDTQYF
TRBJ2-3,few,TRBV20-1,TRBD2,TGCAGTGCTAGTTCTAGCGGGACCACAGATACGCAGTATTTT,CSASSSGTTDTQYF
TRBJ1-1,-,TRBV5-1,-,TGCGCCAGCAGCTTGTCCGGACAGTTGAACACTGAAGCTTTCTTT,CASSLSGQLNTEAFF
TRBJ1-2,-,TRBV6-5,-,TGTGCCAGCAGACCCACAATCGACTATGGCTACACCTTC,CASRPTIDYGYTF
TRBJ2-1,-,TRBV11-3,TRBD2,TGTGCCAGCAGCTTAGCAGGGACTAGCGGGGGGTCATTCAATGAGCAGTTCTTC,CASSLAGTSGGSFNEQFF
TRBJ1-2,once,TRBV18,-,TGTGCCAGCTTTCGGGCCAGCATCCCTAGCGGCTACACCTTC,CASFRASIPSGYTF
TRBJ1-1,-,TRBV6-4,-,TGTGCCAGCAGGACAGAAGTGGGCACTGAAGCTTTCTTT,CASRTEVGTEAFF
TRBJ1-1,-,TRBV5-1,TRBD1,TGCGCCAGCAGCTTGGGAGGGACAGTGAACACTGAAGCTTTCTTT,CASSLGGTVNTEAFF
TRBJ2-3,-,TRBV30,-,TGTGCCTGGAGTGTACTCGGCGGTAGCACAGATACGCAGTATTTT,CAWSVLGGSTDTQYF
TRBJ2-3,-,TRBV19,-,TGTGCCAGTAGTATAGGTTTCAAAGATACGCAGTATTTT,CASSIGFKDTQYF
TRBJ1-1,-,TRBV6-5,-,TGTGCCAGCAGACTAACAGGGAACCCTAAAGCTTTCTTT,CASRLTGNPKAFF
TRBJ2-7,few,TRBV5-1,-,TGCGCCAGCAGCTGGGAGGGGCGACAGGGTTTGACCCAGCAGTACTTC,CASSWEGRQGLTQQYF
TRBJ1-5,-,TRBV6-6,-,TGTGCCAGCAGTTACCTCGGTCCCGATCCCCAGCATTTT,CASSYLGPDPQHF
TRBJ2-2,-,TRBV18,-,TGTGCCAGCTCACCACGGGGAGCCGGGGAGCTGTTTTTT,CASSPRGAGELFF
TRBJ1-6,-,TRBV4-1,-,TGCGCCAGCAAGAGGGAGTATAATTCACCCCTCCACTTT,CASKREYNSPLHF
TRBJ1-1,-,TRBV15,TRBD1,TGTGCCACCAGCAGGGGGACAGTAAACACTGAAGCTTTCTTT,CATSRGTVNTEAFF
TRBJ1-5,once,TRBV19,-,TGTGCCAGTAGCCGCACAGACTATAGCAATCAGCCCCAGCATTTT,CASSRTDYSNQPQHF
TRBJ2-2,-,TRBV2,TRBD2,TGTGCCAGTAGGACTAGCGGGGGGTCCAACACCGGGGAGCTGTTTTTT,CASRTSGGSNTGELFF
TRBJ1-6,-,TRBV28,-,TGTGCCAGCAGTCCTCGGGCTGCGAATAATTCACCCCTCCACTTT,CASSPRAANNSPLHF
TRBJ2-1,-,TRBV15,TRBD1,TGTGCCACCAGCAGAATTCTTGCATTACAGGGGAGAAACAATGAGCAGTTCTTC,CATSRILALQGRNNEQFF
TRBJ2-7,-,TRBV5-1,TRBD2,TGCGCCAGCAGCCCCCGGACTAGCGGACCCTACGAGCAGTACTTC,CASSPRTSGPYEQYF
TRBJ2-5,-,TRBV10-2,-,TGCGCCAGCAGGGACAGCTCAGTCGGAGAGACCCAGTACTTC,CASRDSSVGETQYF
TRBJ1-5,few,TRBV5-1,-,TGCGCCAGCAGCTTCTCAGGGATCGATCAGCCCCAGCATTTT,CASSFSGIDQPQHF
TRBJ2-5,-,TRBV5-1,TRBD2,TGCGCCAGCAGCCTTAGCGGGGTGGGAGAGACCCAGTACTTC,CASSLSGVGETQYF
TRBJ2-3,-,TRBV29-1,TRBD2,TGCAGCGTAACCACTAGCGGGAACACAGATACGCAGTATTTT,CSVTTSGNTDTQYF
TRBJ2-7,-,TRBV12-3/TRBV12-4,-,TGTGCCAGCAGTTTAGGGGTTGGCGGGGCAAGCTTC,CASSLGVGGASF